This T cell receptor beta chain was recorded in a study of blood T cell repertoires in COVID-19. Whole-study context: Material from acute and convalescent COVID-19 was sourced from the United States, Italy and Spain. T cells, B-cell-depleted T cells, or PBMCs provided the cDNA or gDNA that served as material.

Profiled with immunoSEQ multiplex PCR; TCRdb holds only in-frame clones, not every one. This sample has more than 15,000 clones, with around nine tenths found just once. V gave up 3 bases and J gave up 5 bases; unmatched junction bases: 6. This CDR3 has 14 amino acids. The germline CDR1 and CDR2 sequences are SGHVS and FQNEAQ. Material for sequencing was peripheral blood. This clonotype was sampled from a man aged 35 to 55 with active COVID-19. This chain connects TRBV7-8 to TRBJ2-7; 8 bases line up with TRBD1. The CDR3 protein is CASSLGTGRNEQYF. The CDR3 nucleotides are TGTGCCAGCAGCTTGGGGACAGGTCGGAACGAGCAGTACTTC.